This T cell receptor beta chain was captured by sequencing in a study of T cell changes during pregnancy in multiple sclerosis. The germline V gene encodes CDR1 LNHDA and CDR2 SQIVND (reference sequence). The CDR3 sequence is 14 residues long. The V segment lost 6 bases and the J segment 2 bases; nucleotides outside the gene matches: 6. Data came from immunoSEQ multiplex PCR; TCRdb stores just in-frame clones and leaves some out. The table includes roughly 58,000 clones, 85% to 95% detected once. This receptor was taken from a female donor with multiple sclerosis, enrolled in a pregnancy study. This specimen consisted of CD8+ T cells from peripheral blood mononuclear cells, obtained in the third trimester of pregnancy. The V and J genes are TRBV19 and TRBJ1-1; 7 positions agree with TRBD1. CDR3 DNA: TGTGCCAGTAGGTCGGGACAGCCAAACACTGAAGCTTTCTTT. Amino acids: CASRSGQPNTEAFF.